The 7 T cell receptor beta chains in this list originate from one sample, sequenced in a study of shared clonotypes between healthy human individuals. TCRdb keeps only in-frame clones here, not all; method: immunoSEQ multiplex PCR. This sample has about 2 million clones, with about 95% found just once. Terminally differentiated effector memory CD45RA+ cells were excluded by CCR7 positive selection of CD45RO-negative cells. The specimen sequenced was naive CD8+ T cells sorted from blood. All receptors come from a man aged 18-30 years in good health.

This clone was seen once. The CDR3 DNA reads as TGTGCCAGCAGCTTCCGTGAGCACGAGCAGTACTTC. This encodes CASSFREHEQYF. V usage is TRBV11-2 and J usage is TRBJ2-7; D is unresolved. The CDR3 length is 12 residues. V was trimmed by 3 bases and J by 5 bases, leaving 8 bases between them. Germline loops: CDR1 SGHAT, CDR2 FQNNGV.

This clone was counted a few times. The chain joins TRBV30 to TRBJ1-3, with a possible D match to TRBD1 (5 bases). V was shortened by 0 bases and J by 0 bases, with 9 bases between the two germline ends. The germline V gene encodes CDR1 GTSNPN and CDR2 SVGIG (reference sequence). This CDR3 region has 15 residues. In DNA, the CDR3 is TGTGCCTGGAGTGTACGGAGGGGCTCTGGAAACACCATATATTTT. Amino acids: CAWSVRRGSGNTIYF.

The J gene is TRBJ2-7, the V gene TRBV9; possibly TRBD2 for D (7 bases). CDR1 and CDR2 from the germline V gene are SGDLS and YYNGEE. Between the trimmed V and J ends, which lost 2 bases and 0 bases, there was a span of 18 bases. The CDR3 is 17 residues long. The CDR3 nucleotides read TGTGCCAGCAGCGTTGGGGAGGGGGGCTCTAGCTCCTACGAGCAGTACTTC. Translating it yields CASSVGEGGSSSYEQYF.

In this sample, this clone turned up once. J is TRBJ2-5 and V is TRBV2; D unresolved. The V gene's germline CDR1 is SNHLY and CDR2 FYNNEI. CDR3 length equals 11 residues. Trimming cost V 8 bases and J 4 bases, with 8 bases left between them. In nucleotides, the CDR3 is TGTGCCAGCCTGACCAGAGAGACCCAGTACTTC. This encodes CASLTRETQYF. The variable domain in full, with the rest retrieved from reference TRBV2 and TRBJ2-5, is EPEVTQTPSHQVTQMGQEVILRCVPISNHLYFYWYRQILGQKVEFLVSFYNNEISEKSEIFDDQFSVERPDGSNFTLKIRSTKLEDSAMYFCASLTRETQYFGPGTRLLVL.

Points on this clone: Other DNA sequences of this sample code for an identical CDR3. The chain links TRBV7-2 to TRBJ2-2; no firm D call. Germline V gene data show CDR1 as SGHTA and CDR2 as FQGNSA. V lost 3 bases, J lost 6 bases, and 8 bases lay in between. This CDR3 comprises 13 residues. This chain's CDR3 is CASSFGGAGELFF. CDR3 DNA: TGTGCCAGCAGCTTCGGTGGAGCCGGGGAGCTGTTTTTT.

The V call is TRBV7-9, the J call TRBJ2-3; TRBD1 agrees at 9 bases. CDR1 and CDR2 from the germline V gene are SEHNR and FQNEAQ (reference sequence). CDR3 length: 15 residues. The J segment lost 2 bases and the V segment lost 5 bases, leaving 5 bases of the junction unmatched. The CDR3, as DNA: TGTGCCAGCAGCCGGACAGGGGATTTCACAGATACGCAGTATTTT. As protein: CASSRTGDFTDTQYF.

On this clone: The same CDR3 can be traced to other DNA sequences in this sample. The CDR3 sequence is CASSVAGESYEQYF. CDR3 nucleotides: TGTGCCAGCAGTGTAGCGGGTGAGTCCTACGAGCAGTACTTC. The rearrangement links TRBV2 to TRBJ2-7; TRBD2 matches 7 bases. CDR1 is SNHLY and CDR2 is FYNNEI in the germline V gene. V was pared by 4 bases and J by 1 base, with 4 bases of the junction left unmatched. The CDR3 sequence is 14 residues long.